This is a list of T cell receptor beta chains from one sample in a study of OX40 agonist ivuxolimab in advanced cancers. This table comes from immunoSEQ multiplex PCR, and its TCRdb copy is limited to in-frame clones, with some not included. The sample carries tens of thousands of clones, 88% recorded once. The sequencing used CD4+ or CD8+ T cells sorted from blood, collected in a trial of the OX40 agonist ivuxolimab. The source of these receptors is an adult with an advanced solid tumor such as melanoma, head and neck, liver or kidney cancer. The CDR3 runs from the conserved cysteine through the conserved F or W. Each record gives: J gene, CDR3 length, V gene, CDR3 protein.

TRBJ1-4	11	TRBV27	CASREYEKLFF
TRBJ1-5	15	TRBV25-1	CASSGGRESNQPQHF
TRBJ2-7	15	TRBV9	CASGGPGDRGYEQYF
TRBJ2-3	18	TRBV19	CASSKGLAGGPSTDTQYF
TRBJ1-2	14	TRBV29-1	CSVGQGRINYGYTF
TRBJ1-2	12	TRBV5-6	CASSLAAYGYTF
TRBJ1-2	14	TRBV27	CASSLRTPYYGYTF
TRBJ2-3	15	TRBV2	CASSENFLSTDTQYF
TRBJ2-1	13	TRBV27	CASSLRKPDEQFF
TRBJ2-7	15	TRBV30	CAWSVHGDRVYEQYF
TRBJ2-7	13	TRBV27	CASKTTSDYEQYF
TRBJ1-5	14	TRBV30	CAWTVPQGNQPQHF
TRBJ1-2	13	TRBV27	CASSFRADSPYTF
TRBJ2-7	11	TRBV28	CASSLGQRQYF
TRBJ2-7	15	TRBV4-1	CASSTDSGSSYEQYF
TRBJ2-3	15	TRBV4-1	CASSPPAVNTDTQYF
TRBJ2-5	15	TRBV15	CATSSEGAIQETQYF
TRBJ1-1	13	TRBV9	CASRTASNTEAFF
TRBJ2-1	13	TRBV28	CASSIGLYNEQFF
TRBJ2-7	14	TRBV7-6	CASSLAGRAYEQYF
TRBJ1-1	12	TRBV23-1	CASSPTPGGGLF
TRBJ2-1	15	TRBV19	CASWGGSGSYNEQFF
TRBJ1-2	19	TRBV4-1	CASSQDIVSRGAGGFGYTF
TRBJ1-3	15	TRBV10-3	CAISDRGYSGNTIYF
TRBJ2-7	14	TRBV6-1	CASSEGQGAEEQYF
TRBJ2-7	13	TRBV14	CASRGQGSYEQYF
TRBJ1-2	16	TRBV4-1	CASSQGIDRGYYGYTF
NA	16	TRBV7-6	CASSFGTLPGSYEQYF
TRBJ2-1	12	TRBV21-1	CASSSNGRWGFF
TRBJ1-3	14	TRBV19	CASGDRGGGNTIYF
TRBJ2-2	17	TRBV9	CASSVAPGTPNTGELFF
TRBJ1-2	14	TRBV28	CASSERGRSYGYTF
TRBJ2-2	19	TRBV11-3	CASSLYPGQGPKNTGELFF
TRBJ2-7	15	TRBV4-1	CASSQEGLYSYEQYF
TRBJ2-3	15	TRBV6-1	CASSATSGSVDTQYF
TRBJ1-1	13	TRBV13	CASSATGYTEAFF
TRBJ2-5	14	TRBV7-7	CASSGGLVGETQYF
TRBJ1-1	17	TRBV7-7	CASSHPGQGRPNTEAFF
TRBJ1-1	10	TRBV6-5	CLSWGAEAFF
TRBJ1-1	12	TRBV18	CASSPGHTEAFF
TRBJ2-3	14	TRBV11-2	CASSLGVSTDTQYF
TRBJ1-1	13	TRBV5-4	CASSLVGQAEAFF
TRBJ2-5	11	TRBV5-4	CASSGLGTQYF
TRBJ1-2	14	TRBV5-1	CASSLEGTALGYTF
TRBJ2-5	14	TRBV7-9	CASSLVVPGETQYF
TRBJ2-3	12	TRBV29-1	CSAPGLTDTQYF
TRBJ2-2	11	TRBV11-1	CASRDPGELFF
TRBJ1-4	16	TRBV25-1	CASSDPRAATNEKLFF